This T cell receptor beta chain was sequenced during a study of CD8 T cells in ankylosing spondylitis. MiXCR, applied by TCRdb to the 5' RACE reads, yields one record per CDR3 protein. The sample has some 200,000 distinct CDR3 sequences, 18% seen once. At least ten counts were recorded for this clonotype. The V and J ends lost 0 bases and 3 bases respectively, with 14 bases between them. Germline V CDR1 and CDR2: DFQATT, SNEGSKA (reference sequence). This CDR3 has 15 residues. The genes are TRBV20-1 and TRBJ2-5; D is perhaps TRBD1 (5 bases). The origin of this receptor is a male donor under 35 with ankylosing spondylitis or in good health (not recorded which). The specimen was blood, either unsorted or a sorted T cell fraction (not recorded which). The CDR3 bases are TGCAGTGCTAGAGAACCGACAGAGCCCAAAGAGACCCAGTACTTC. It translates to CSAREPTEPKETQYF.